The 3 T cell receptor beta chains below come from one sample, sequenced in a study of breast tumors, draining lymph nodes, adjacent tissues. Breast cancer patients provided tissue from their axillary draining lymph nodes. MiXCR, applied by TCRdb to the multiplex PCR reads, yields one record per CDR3 protein. The sample has more than 85,000 distinct CDR3 sequences; around 21% are singletons. The sequenced sample was axillary lymph node tissue. Source of these receptors: a female donor with breast cancer. Some clones in this sample may be carry-over from other donors' samples.

This clonotype was recorded at least ten times. The CDR3 DNA follows: TGTGCCAGCAGCTTAGCGGGACAGGATGAAAAACTGTTTTTT. Translation: CASSLAGQDEKLFF. The rearrangement links TRBV7-9 to TRBJ1-4; 8 bases align to TRBD1. J was trimmed by 6 bases and V by 0 bases; bases with no gene match: 0. Per germline, CDR1 SEHNR and CDR2 FQNEAQ (reference sequence). The CDR3 contains 14 residues. The full variable domain, with the rest looked up from reference TRBV7-9 and TRBJ1-4, is DTGVSQNPRHKITKRGQNVTFRCDPISEHNRLYWYRQTLGQGPEFLTYFQNEAQLEKSRLLSDRFSAERPKGSFSTLEIQRTEQGDSAMYLCASSLAGQDEKLFFGSGTQLSVL.

In its sample, this clonotype was seen many times. The chain carries TRBV29-1 and TRBJ2-1; D might be TRBD1 (5 bases). Germline lookup yields CDR1 SQVTM and CDR2 ANQGSEA. V was clipped by 4 bases and J by 9 bases, with 7 bases between them. The CDR3 has 10 residues. Here the CDR3 DNA reads TGCAGCGTTGTAAGGGGTGAGCAGTTCTTC. Translation gives CSVVRGEQFF.

The chain employs TRBV9 and TRBJ1-1; TRBD1 matches at 7 bases. The ends lost 4 bases at V and 5 bases at J; junction bases unmatched: 8. The germline V gene encodes CDR1 SGDLS and CDR2 YYNGEE. The CDR3 length is 14 residues. The CDR3 DNA follows: TGTGCCAGCAGCAGGGGGCGGTCGGAAACTGAAGCTTTCTTT. Amino acid sequence: CASSRGRSETEAFF. Variable domain in full (rest from reference TRBV9 and TRBJ1-1): DSGVTQTPKHLITATGQRVTLRCSPRSGDLSVYWYQQSLDQGLQFLIQYYNGEERAKGNILERFSAQQFPDLHSELNLSSLELGDSALYFCASSRGRSETEAFFGQGTRLTVV.